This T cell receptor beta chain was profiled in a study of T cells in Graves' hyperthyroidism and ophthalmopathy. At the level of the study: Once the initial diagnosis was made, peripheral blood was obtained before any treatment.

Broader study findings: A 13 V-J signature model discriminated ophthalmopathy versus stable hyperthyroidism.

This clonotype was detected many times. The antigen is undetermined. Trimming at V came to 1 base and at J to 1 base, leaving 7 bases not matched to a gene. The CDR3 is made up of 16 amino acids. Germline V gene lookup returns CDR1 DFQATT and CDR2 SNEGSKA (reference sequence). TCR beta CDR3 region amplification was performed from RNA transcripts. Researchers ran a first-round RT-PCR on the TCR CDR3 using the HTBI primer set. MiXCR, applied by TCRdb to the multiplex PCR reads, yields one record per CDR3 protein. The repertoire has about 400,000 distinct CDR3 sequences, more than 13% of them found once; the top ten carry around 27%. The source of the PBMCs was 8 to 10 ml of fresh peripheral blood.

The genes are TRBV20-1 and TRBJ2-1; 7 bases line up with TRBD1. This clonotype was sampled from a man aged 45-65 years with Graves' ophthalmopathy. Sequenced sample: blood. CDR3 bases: TGCAGTGCTAGAGGTACAGGGGAGTGGTCCTACAATGAGCAGTTCTTC. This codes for CSARGTGEWSYNEQFF.